The 5 T cell receptor beta chains below were found in one sample sequenced in a study of cytomegalovirus exposure and HLA in healthy donors. In the PCR, 60 Vbeta and 13 Jbeta primers were used. Clones were read by immunoSEQ multiplex PCR, and TCRdb kept only the in-frame ones, dropping some. The data hold over 250,000 clones, with 70% to 90% observed a single time. Sequencing input: PBMCs. The receptor source for this set is a man between 40 and 49 years old in good health and CMV-seropositive.

V gene TRBV4-2 combines with J gene TRBJ2-7; possible D gene TRBD1, 7 bases. The CDR3 covers 16 residues. V dropped 3 bases and J dropped 2 bases, with 17 bases sitting between them. The germline V gene has CDR1 LGHNA and CDR2 YNFKEQ. CDR3 sequence (DNA): TGTGCCAGCAGCCAGCCGGGTCAGGGGGAGGCCTACGAGCAGTACTTC. Its protein product is CASSQPGQGEAYEQYF.

V gene TRBV28 combines with J gene TRBJ2-2; TRBD2 matches 10 bases. CDR3 size: 18 residues. Looked up from germline, CDR1 is MDHEN and CDR2 is SYDVKM. The V and J ends lost 2 bases and 0 bases, in that order; junction bases with no gene match: 6. For the CDR3, the DNA is TGTGCCAGCAGTTTAGCGCTAGCGGGAGTATCGAACACCGGGGAGCTGTTTTTT. This codes for CASSLALAGVSNTGELFF. Using reference TRBV28 and TRBJ2-2 for the parts outside the CDR3, the full variable domain is DVKVTQSSRYLVKRTGEKVFLECVQDMDHENMFWYRQDPGLGLRLIYFSYDVKMKEKGDIPEGYSVSREKKERFSLILESASTNQTSMYLCASSLALAGVSNTGELFFGEGSRLTVL.

This clone was detected only once. V usage is TRBV9 and J usage is TRBJ2-1, with 16 bases identical to TRBD2. Per the germline V gene, CDR1 is SGDLS and CDR2 is YYNGEE. The trim removed 3 bases at V and 9 bases at J, leaving 3 bases unmatched. This CDR3 region has 15 residues. The CDR3 reads CASSGGLAGGTEQFF. The CDR3 DNA reads as TGTGCCAGCAGCGGGGGACTAGCGGGAGGGACTGAGCAGTTCTTC.

This chain uses TRBV7-9 with TRBJ1-1; 7 bases agree with TRBD1. Trimming removed 5 bases from V and 4 bases from J; junction bases left unmatched: 13. Germline CDR1 SEHNR, CDR2 FQNEAQ (reference sequence). The CDR3 consists of 16 residues. CDR3 region: CASSNRQGREFTEAFF. In nucleotides, the CDR3 is TGTGCCAGCAGCAATAGACAGGGTAGAGAATTCACTGAAGCTTTCTTT.

The gene calls are TRBV7-6 and TRBJ2-5, with 9 bases fitting TRBD1. TRBJ2-7 matches the DNA end more closely, so the J call is doubtful. Germline V gene lookup returns CDR1 SGHVS and CDR2 FNYEAQ. CDR3 length: 16 residues. This CDR3 reads CASSQSGQGISYEQYF. The CDR3 nucleotides read TGTGCCAGCAGCCAATCCGGACAGGGGATCTCCTACGAGCAGTACTTC.